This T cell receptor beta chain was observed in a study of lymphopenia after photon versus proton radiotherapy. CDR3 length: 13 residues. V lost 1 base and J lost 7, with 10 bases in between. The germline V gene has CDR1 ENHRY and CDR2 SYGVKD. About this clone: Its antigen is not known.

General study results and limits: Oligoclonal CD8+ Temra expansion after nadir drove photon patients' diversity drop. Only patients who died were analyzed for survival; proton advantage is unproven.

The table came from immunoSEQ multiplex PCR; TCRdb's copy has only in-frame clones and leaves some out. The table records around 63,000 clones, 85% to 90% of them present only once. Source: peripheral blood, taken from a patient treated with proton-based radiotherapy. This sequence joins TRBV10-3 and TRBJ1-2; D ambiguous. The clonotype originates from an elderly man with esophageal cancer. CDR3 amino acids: CAISEFGDGGYTF. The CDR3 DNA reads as TGTGCCATCAGTGAGTTCGGGGATGGTGGCTACACCTTC.